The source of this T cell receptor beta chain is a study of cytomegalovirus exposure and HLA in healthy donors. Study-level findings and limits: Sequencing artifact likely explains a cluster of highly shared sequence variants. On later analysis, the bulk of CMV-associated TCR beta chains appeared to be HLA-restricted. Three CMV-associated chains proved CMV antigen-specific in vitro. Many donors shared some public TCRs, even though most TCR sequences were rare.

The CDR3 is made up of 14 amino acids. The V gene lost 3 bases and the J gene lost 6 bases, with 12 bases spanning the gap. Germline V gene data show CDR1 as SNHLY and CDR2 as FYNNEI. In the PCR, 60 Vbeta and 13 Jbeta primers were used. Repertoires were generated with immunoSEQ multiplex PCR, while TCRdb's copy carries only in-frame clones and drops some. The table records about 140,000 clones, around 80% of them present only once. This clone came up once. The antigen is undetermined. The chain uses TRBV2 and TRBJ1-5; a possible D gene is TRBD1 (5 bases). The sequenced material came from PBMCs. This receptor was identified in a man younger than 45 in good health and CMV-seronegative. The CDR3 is CASSEQGLVQPQHF. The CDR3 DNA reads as TGTGCCAGCAGTGAGCAGGGATTGGTTCAGCCCCAGCATTTT.